Only one count was recorded for the clone carrying this TCR beta chain. The sample comes from a study of blood T cell repertoires in COVID-19. Study details: COVID-19 samples, acute and convalescent, were from the United States, Italy and Spain. In each case, the material was cDNA or gDNA derived from T cells, B-cell-depleted T cells, or PBMCs.

Profiled with immunoSEQ multiplex PCR; TCRdb holds only in-frame clones, not every one. Of nearly 350,000 clones listed, around 83% were seen once; the top ten hold 2.5% to 3%. Germline-derived CDR1 and CDR2 are LNHDA and SQIVND (reference sequence). J was trimmed by 1 base and V by 3 bases; bases with no gene match: 11. This CDR3 contains 17 residues. V usage is TRBV19 and J usage is TRBJ2-7, with 8 bases fitting TRBD2. The sequence was collected from a man aged 30-40 years with active or convalescent COVID-19. Sequenced material: peripheral blood. The CDR3 spells CASSISRSSGGSYEQYF. The CDR3 nucleotides are TGTGCCAGTAGTATTTCGCGTAGTTCGGGGGGGTCCTACGAGCAGTACTTC.